Included here is one T cell receptor beta chain sequence, with context. CDR3 length: 17 residues. In germline, CDR1 is MDHEN, CDR2 SYDVKM. V was shortened by 6 bases and J by 5 bases, with 23 bases between the two germline ends. The data were taken from a study of shared clonotypes between healthy human individuals. Libraries were prepared by immunoSEQ multiplex PCR; TCRdb keeps only in-frame clonotypes and omits some of them. The table records hundreds of thousands of clones, 72% of them present only once. Sequencing used memory CD4+ T cells sorted from blood. The subset is: CD45RA-negative fraction. The chain carries TRBV28 and TRBJ1-5; tentatively, D is TRBD1 (6 bases). This clonotype was sampled from a woman aged 25 to 39 in good health. This CDR3 is CASSLYRVRGSYQPQHF. CDR3 in DNA: TGTGCCAGCAGCCTATACAGGGTGCGGGGGAGCTATCAGCCCCAGCATTTT.